A single sample is the source of the 10 T cell receptor beta chains below, sequenced in a study of breast tumors, draining lymph nodes, adjacent tissues. One entry per CDR3 protein, called by TCRdb with MiXCR from the multiplex PCR reads. The table includes about 12,000 distinct CDR3 sequences, just over 70% detected once. Sequenced input: tumor-adjacent breast tissue. These receptors were taken from a female donor with breast cancer. Some clones in this sample may be carry-over from other donors' samples.

The sample holds many counts of this clonotype. This rearrangement joins TRBV2 to TRBJ2-4; possible D gene TRBD2, 6 bases. The CDR3 has 16 residues. Germline CDR1 is SNHLY and CDR2 is FYNNEI. Trimming shortened V by 2 bases and J by 0 bases, and 11 bases separated the two germline ends. This chain's CDR3 is CASSESGGLAKNIQYF. CDR3 nucleotides: TGTGCCAGCAGTGAAAGTGGAGGGCTAGCCAAAAACATTCAGTACTTC.

The chain combines TRBV20-1 with TRBJ1-3; D is unclear. This CDR3 is 15 amino acids long. In germline, CDR1 is DFQATT, CDR2 SNEGSKA (reference sequence). V gave up 0 bases and J gave up 3 bases, with 12 bases separating them. CDR3 protein: CSAREVRLGGNTIYF. CDR3 DNA: TGCAGTGCTAGAGAAGTACGGCTTGGTGGAAACACCATATATTTT.

This clonotype appeared a few times. The V call is TRBV10-3, the J call TRBJ2-1, with 9 bases aligning to TRBD1. V lost 0 bases, J lost 10 bases, and 10 bases stayed unmatched. The CDR3 loop spans 16 amino acids. The germline gives CDR1 ENHRY, CDR2 SYGVKD. CDR3 protein: CAISESRGTGFNEQFF. The CDR3 DNA sequence: TGTGCCATCAGTGAGTCGAGAGGGACAGGGTTTAACGAGCAGTTCTTC.

This clonotype was recorded many times. V usage is TRBV5-6 and J usage is TRBJ2-3; 10 bases align to TRBD2. Germline CDR1 SGHDT, CDR2 YYEEEE. Trimming at V came to 4 bases and at J to 0 bases, leaving 8 bases not matched to a gene. There are 17 residues in the CDR3. In nucleotides, the CDR3 is TGTGCCAGCAGCGCACCGGGACTAGCGACTAGCACAGATACGCAGTATTTT. This encodes CASSAPGLATSTDTQYF. Full variable domain (rest looked up from reference TRBV5-6 and TRBJ2-3): DAGVTQSPTHLIKTRGQQVTLRCSPKSGHDTVSWYQQALGQGPQFIFQYYEEEERQRGNFPDRFSGHQFPNYSSELNVNALLLGDSALYLCASSAPGLATSTDTQYFGPGTRLTVL.

This clonotype showed up many times. The chain employs TRBV7-6 and TRBJ2-3; the D is unclear. Trimming removed 0 bases from V and 3 bases from J, with 7 bases in between. The CDR3 consists of 14 residues. CDR1 is SGHVS and CDR2 is FNYEAQ in the germline V gene. CDR3 protein: CASSLAEATDTQYF. Written as DNA, the CDR3 is TGTGCCAGCAGCTTAGCCGAGGCGACAGATACGCAGTATTTT. The variable domain in full, completed from reference TRBV7-6 and TRBJ2-3, reads GAGVSQSPRYKVTKRGQDVALRCDPISGHVSLYWYRQALGQGPEFLTYFNYEAQQDKSGLPNDRFSAERPEGSISTLTIQRTEQRDSAMYRCASSLAEATDTQYFGPGTRLTVL.

The J gene is TRBJ1-2, the V gene TRBV5-4, with D perhaps TRBD1 (6 bases). Trimming took off 0 bases at V and 5 bases at J, with 11 bases between the two ends. CDR1 is SGHNT and CDR2 is YYREEE in the germline V gene (reference sequence). The CDR3 has 14 residues. CDR3 DNA sequence: TGTGCCAGCAGCTTGGGGACAGCTCTTTATGGCTACACCTTC. Translating it yields CASSLGTALYGYTF.

This rearrangement joins TRBV19 to TRBJ1-3; D gene ambiguous. The CDR3 length is 15 residues. Germline V gene sequence: CDR1 LNHDA, CDR2 SQIVND (reference sequence). Trimming took off 5 bases at V and 0 bases at J, with 11 bases between the two ends. The CDR3 loop is CASSPHTSSGNTIYF. CDR3 DNA sequence: TGTGCCAGTAGTCCGCACACTAGCTCTGGAAACACCATATATTTT.

This sequence joins TRBV20-1 and TRBJ2-3; TRBD2 aligns across 12 bases. The length of the CDR3 is 15 residues. The germline gives CDR1 DFQATT, CDR2 SNEGSKA (reference sequence). Unmatched junction bases numbered 1, after V lost 1 base and J lost 2 bases. The CDR3: CSARGLAGATDTQYF. CDR3 bases: TGCAGTGCTAGAGGACTAGCGGGAGCCACAGATACGCAGTATTTT.

The rearrangement links TRBV20-1 to TRBJ2-5; D perhaps matches TRBD1 (6 bases). The CDR3 extends over 14 amino acids. The germline V and J ends were trimmed by 2 bases and 3 bases, with 13 bases remaining between them. In germline, CDR1 is DFQATT, CDR2 SNEGSKA (reference sequence). CDR3 sequence (DNA): TGCAGTGCTAGAAGTGGGACATTAAAAGAGACCCAGTACTTC. Translation: CSARSGTLKETQYF.

V usage is TRBV2 and J usage is TRBJ2-5; TRBD1 matches at 9 bases. Germline loops: CDR1 SNHLY, CDR2 FYNNEI. CDR3 length equals 14 residues. The V and J ends lost 4 bases and 5 bases, in that order; junction bases with no gene match: 5. The CDR3 nucleotides read TGTGCCAGCAGTGGGACAGGGGTATTGGAGACCCAGTACTTC. This encodes CASSGTGVLETQYF.